This T cell receptor beta chain stems from a study of T cell responses to AZD1222 COVID-19 vaccine. Points on this clone: Its antigen is unknown.

The protocol was immunoSEQ multiplex PCR, while the TCRdb copy is restricted to in-frame clones and leaves out a portion. The data contain over 100,000 clones, 91% of them seen just once; the ten biggest clones take up roughly 7%. Study outcomes and limitations: Baseline seropositivity characterized only 5 or 6 AZD1222 recipients. Females outnumbered males among donors, who were mostly white British; clonal diversity was possibly underestimated.

Sequencing was performed on peripheral blood, taken on day 0 of AZD1222 vaccination. This TCR was recovered from an adult in good health.

The CDR3 DNA reads TGTGCCAGCAGTATCAGACAGGGGATAAACTACGAGCAGTACTTC. It specifies CASSIRQGINYEQYF. This rearrangement joins TRBV6-5 to TRBJ2-7; 8 bases are a match to TRBD1. V was pared by 5 bases and J by 3 bases, with 9 bases of the junction left unmatched. Germline V gene sequence: CDR1 MNHEY, CDR2 SVGAGI. This CDR3 spans 15 amino acids.